These 2 T cell receptor beta chains were sequenced from one sample in a study of blood T cell repertoires in COVID-19. Clones were read by immunoSEQ multiplex PCR, and TCRdb kept only the in-frame ones, dropping some. This repertoire shows about 95,000 clones, approximately 81% found once; its top ten account for about 23%. Sequencing was carried out using peripheral blood. The receptors were gathered from a man aged 80 or over with active or convalescent COVID-19.

This chain connects TRBV5-1 to TRBJ2-3; TRBD2 agrees at 12 bases. Germline V gene sequence: CDR1 SGHRS, CDR2 YFSETQ. After removal of 0 bases from V and 2 bases from J, the junction contained 1 base not matched to a gene. This CDR3 has 16 residues. The CDR3 loop is CASSLGTSGNTDTQYF. The CDR3 coding sequence is TGCGCCAGCAGCTTGGGGACTAGCGGGAACACAGATACGCAGTATTTT.

This chain joins TRBV27 and TRBJ2-1; 8 bases are a match to TRBD2. CDR3 length: 13 amino acids. The V segment lost 5 bases and the J segment 9 bases; nucleotides outside the gene matches: 6. Germline loops: CDR1 MNHEY, CDR2 SMNVEV (reference sequence). In DNA, the CDR3 is TGTGCCAGCAGTGTACTAACTAGCGGTGAGCAGTTCTTC. This gives the protein CASSVLTSGEQFF.